This T cell receptor (beta chain) was observed in a study of breast tumors, draining lymph nodes, adjacent tissues (dated by TCRdb to the mid-2010s). For context, the study as a whole: TCR beta repertoires were compared across tumor, adjacent nontumor tissue and axillary lymph nodes obtained from breast cancer patients. In human breast cancer, the study set out to evaluate how tumor, surrounding tissue and draining lymph node repertoires relate to one another and whether T cells may move between these sites.

General findings and caveats noted by the study authors: The conclusion that tumor T cells originate in lymph nodes was presented as consistent with a hypothesis rather than as directly demonstrated. Tumor T-cell repertoires showed less diversity than lymph node repertoires and more diversity than nontumor tissue repertoires, and tumor T-cell repertoires showed preferential V and J gene usage. The data were considered consistent with most tumor T cells being derived from the lymph node and subsequently expanding within tumor tissue. Tumor and nontumor tissue repertoires were significantly more similar in luminal-like than in basal-like breast cancer.

The sample holds many counts of this clonotype. The antigen it binds to is not known. No base quality values were provided; no much bigger clone lies one nucleotide off. For this chain, trimming is 7 bases at the V end and 5 bases at the J end, and the number of junction bases without a gene match is 14. CDR1 SGHVS and CDR2 FQNEAQ are derived from the germline V gene. The CDR3 covers 17 residues, taking in both the cysteine and the phenylalanine. The sequence is cut down to CDR3 DNA, 51 bases in frame from base 1. Sequenced using an Illumina HiSeq 2000. TCR beta chain libraries were generated through multiplex PCR amplification. High-throughput sequencing was used to analyze the amplified TCR beta chain products. TCRdb passed the public sequencing reads through fastp at Q25 and MiXCR, retaining productive beta sequences. Merged by CDR3 protein, the rows form single entries marked with the most common genes and DNA. Counted in this sample were 150,000 to 250,000 distinct CDR3 sequences; 30% to 40% of them appeared once. 4.3% of the sample is held by the ten biggest clonotypes.

Lymph node samples were obtained from the axillary draining lymph nodes of breast cancer patients. Input material: axillary lymph node tissue. This receptor chain uses TRBV7-8 and TRBJ2-2, with 9 middle bases fitting TRBD1. The clonotype was recovered from a female donor with breast cancer. Some clones in this sample may be carry-over from other donors' samples. The CDR3 reads CASIPNVGQGWTGELFF. The DNA is TGTGCCAGCATTCCTAATGTGGGACAGGGATGGACCGGGGAGCTGTTTTTT.